Included here is one T cell receptor beta chain sequence, with context. Its antigen is unidentified. This specimen comes from a study of blood T cells in healthy people across ages. Study-level results: Donors of long life had a larger count of naive CD4+ cells and greater diversity than aged donors.

Germline CDR1 and CDR2: MNHNY and SVGAGI (reference sequence). This CDR3 region has 11 residues. Trimming left V 8 bases short and J 10 bases short, with 13 bases between. The donors, all healthy, were Caucasians living in Russia, aged roughly 6 to 100. PCR was performed a second time for about 7 to 12 cycles using a sample-barcoded 5' primer and a J-beta primer mix. TCRdb called the 5' RACE reads again in MiXCR, with one record for every CDR3 protein. Among under 2,000,000 distinct CDR3 sequences listed, just under 50% were seen once. The source of this sequence is a woman between 40 and 55 years old in good health. The gene calls are TRBV6-6 and TRBJ2-3, with D unclear. Material for sequencing was blood. The CDR3 nucleotides are TGTGCCAGCCGAATCGGCTATTCGCAGTATTTT. Translation gives CASRIGYSQYF.